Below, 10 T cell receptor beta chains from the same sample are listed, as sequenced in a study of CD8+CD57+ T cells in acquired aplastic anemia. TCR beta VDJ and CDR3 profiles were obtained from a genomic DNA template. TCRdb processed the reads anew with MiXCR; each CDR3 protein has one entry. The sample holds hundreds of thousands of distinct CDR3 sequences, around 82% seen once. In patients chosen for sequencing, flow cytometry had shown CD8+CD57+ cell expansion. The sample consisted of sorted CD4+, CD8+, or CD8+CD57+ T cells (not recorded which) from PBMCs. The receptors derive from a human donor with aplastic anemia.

The CDR3 region is CASTRGRGLAYEQYF. DNA of the CDR3: TGTGCCAGCACTAGGGGCCGGGGCCTAGCCTACGAGCAGTACTTC. The rearrangement links TRBV2 to TRBJ2-7; TRBD1 or TRBD2 may be the D gene (5 bases each). Germline assignment: CDR1 SNHLY and CDR2 FYNNEI. The CDR3 loop spans 15 amino acids. The germline V and J ends were trimmed by 7 bases and 2 bases, with 18 bases remaining between them.

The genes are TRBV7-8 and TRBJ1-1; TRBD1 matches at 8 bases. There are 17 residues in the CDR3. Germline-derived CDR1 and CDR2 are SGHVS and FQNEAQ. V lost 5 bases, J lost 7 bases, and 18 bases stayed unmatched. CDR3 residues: CASSGGVTGGGFIEAFF. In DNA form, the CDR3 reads TGTGCCAGCAGCGGCGGGGTTACAGGGGGAGGGTTCATTGAAGCTTTCTTT.

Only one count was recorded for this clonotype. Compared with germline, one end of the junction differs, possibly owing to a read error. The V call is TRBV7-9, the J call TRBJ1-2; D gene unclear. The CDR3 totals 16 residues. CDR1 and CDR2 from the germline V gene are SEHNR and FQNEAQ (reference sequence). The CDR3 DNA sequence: TGTGCCAGCAGCGTCTTAGGAGACAAAGCTAACGATGGCTACACCTTC. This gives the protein CASSVLGDKANDGYTF.

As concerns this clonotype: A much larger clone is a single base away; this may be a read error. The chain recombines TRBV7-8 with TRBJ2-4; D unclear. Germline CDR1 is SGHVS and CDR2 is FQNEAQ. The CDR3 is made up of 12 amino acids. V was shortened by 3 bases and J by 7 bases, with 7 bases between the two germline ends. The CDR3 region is CASSFAGNIQYF. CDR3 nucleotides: TGTGCCAGCAGCTTTGCTGGGAACATTCAGTACTTC.

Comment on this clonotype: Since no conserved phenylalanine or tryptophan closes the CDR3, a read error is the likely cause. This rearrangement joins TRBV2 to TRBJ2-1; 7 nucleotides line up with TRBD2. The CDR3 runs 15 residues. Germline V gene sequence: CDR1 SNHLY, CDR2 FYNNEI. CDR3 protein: CASSHGGSPYNVQFP. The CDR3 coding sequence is TGTGCCAGCAGCCACGGGGGGAGCCCTTACAATGTGCAGTTCCCC.

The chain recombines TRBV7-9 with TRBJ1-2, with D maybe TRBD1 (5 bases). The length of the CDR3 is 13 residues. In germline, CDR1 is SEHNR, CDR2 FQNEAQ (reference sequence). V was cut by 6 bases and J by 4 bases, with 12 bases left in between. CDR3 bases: TGTGCCAGCAGAAGGGGCGGAGGCTATGGCTACACCTTC. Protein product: CASRRGGGYGYTF.

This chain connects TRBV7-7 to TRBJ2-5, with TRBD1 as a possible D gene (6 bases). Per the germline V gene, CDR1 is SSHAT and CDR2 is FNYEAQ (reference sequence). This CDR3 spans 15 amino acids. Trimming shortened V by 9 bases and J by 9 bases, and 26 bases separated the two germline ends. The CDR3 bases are TGTGCCAGTCTTGTGGGGGCGGAGACCCAGTACTCCCAGTACTTC. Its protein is CASLVGAETQYSQYF.

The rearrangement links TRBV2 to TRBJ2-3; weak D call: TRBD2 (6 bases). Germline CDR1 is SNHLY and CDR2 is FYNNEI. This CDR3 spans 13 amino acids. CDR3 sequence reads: CATGSVGTDTQYF. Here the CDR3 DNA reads TGTGCTACCGGGAGCGTAGGCACAGATACGCAGTATTTT.

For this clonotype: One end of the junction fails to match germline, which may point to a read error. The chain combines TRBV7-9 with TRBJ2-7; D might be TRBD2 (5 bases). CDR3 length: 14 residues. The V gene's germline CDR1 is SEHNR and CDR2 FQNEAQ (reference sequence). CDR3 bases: TGTGCCAGTAGCTCAGTACCCGGGGAGCAGGTTCTGGGATTC. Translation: CASSSVPGEQVLGF.

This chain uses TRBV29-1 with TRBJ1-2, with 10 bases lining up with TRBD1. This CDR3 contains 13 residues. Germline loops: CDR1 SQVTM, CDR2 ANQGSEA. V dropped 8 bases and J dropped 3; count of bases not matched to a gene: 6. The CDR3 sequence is CSLTGGADYGYTF. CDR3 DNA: TGCAGCTTGACAGGGGGCGCCGACTATGGCTACACCTTC.